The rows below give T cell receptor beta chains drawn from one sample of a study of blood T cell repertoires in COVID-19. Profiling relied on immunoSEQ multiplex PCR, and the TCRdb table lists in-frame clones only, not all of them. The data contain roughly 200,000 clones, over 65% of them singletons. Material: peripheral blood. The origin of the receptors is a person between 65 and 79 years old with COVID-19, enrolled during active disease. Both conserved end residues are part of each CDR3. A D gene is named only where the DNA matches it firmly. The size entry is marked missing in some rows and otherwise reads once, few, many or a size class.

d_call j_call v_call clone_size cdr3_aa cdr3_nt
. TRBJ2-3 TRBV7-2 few CASSGLVVTDTQYF TGTGCCAGCAGCGGCCTAGTTGTCACAGATACGCAGTATTTT
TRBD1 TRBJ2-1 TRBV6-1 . CASSEAKGQGSNEQFF TGTGCCAGCAGTGAAGCGAAAGGACAGGGGAGCAATGAGCAGTTCTTC
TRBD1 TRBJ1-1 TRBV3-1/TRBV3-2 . CASSLGYRGRAFF TGTGCCAGCAGCCTGGGGTACAGGGGAAGAGCTTTCTTT
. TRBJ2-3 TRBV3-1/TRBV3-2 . CASSQGAQGTDTQYF TGTGCCAGCAGCCAAGGGGCACAGGGCACAGATACGCAGTATTTT
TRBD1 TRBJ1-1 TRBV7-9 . CASSLGQGKSAPEAFF TGTGCCAGCAGCCTCGGACAGGGAAAAAGTGCGCCTGAAGCTTTCTTT
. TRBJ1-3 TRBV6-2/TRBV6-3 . CASSLRGNTIYF TGTGCCAGCAGTTTACGGGGAAACACCATATATTTT
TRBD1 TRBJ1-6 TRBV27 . CASRRDRGDNSPLHF TGTGCCAGCAGGCGGGACAGGGGGGATAATTCACCCCTCCACTTT
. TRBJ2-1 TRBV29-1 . CSAKVSSYNEQFF TGCAGCGCTAAAGTGAGCTCCTACAATGAGCAGTTCTTC
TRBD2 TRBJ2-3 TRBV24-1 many CATSDPGLAGAADTQYF TGTGCCACCAGTGACCCGGGACTAGCGGGAGCGGCAGATACGCAGTATTTT
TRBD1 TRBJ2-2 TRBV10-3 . CAIRDRGLGGELFF TGTGCCATCAGGGACAGGGGGCTAGGCGGGGAGCTGTTTTTT
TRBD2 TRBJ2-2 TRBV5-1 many CASSSHPGGSTGELFF TGCGCCAGCAGCTCACATCCGGGGGGGAGCACCGGGGAGCTGTTTTTT
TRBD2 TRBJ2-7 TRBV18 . CASSGRSGGLGEQYF TGTGCCAGCTCGGGTCGTAGCGGGGGGCTTGGCGAGCAGTACTTC
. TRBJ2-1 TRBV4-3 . CASSQEEGREQFF TGCGCCAGCAGCCAAGAGGAGGGGCGGGAGCAGTTCTTC
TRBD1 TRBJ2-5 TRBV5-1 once CASSLDRGRETQYF TGCGCCAGCAGCTTGGACAGGGGAAGGGAGACCCAGTACTTC
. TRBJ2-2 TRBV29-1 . CSVTGSKRELFF TGCAGCGTCACCGGGTCTAAGCGGGAGCTGTTTTTT
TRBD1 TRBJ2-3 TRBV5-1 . CASSQQGGGDTQYF TGCGCCAGCAGCCAACAAGGGGGCGGAGATACGCAGTATTTT
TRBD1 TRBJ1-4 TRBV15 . CATSNRDRPNEKLFF TGTGCCACCAGCAACCGGGACAGGCCTAATGAAAAACTGTTTTTT
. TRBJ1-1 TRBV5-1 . CASSFQGRGGYTEAFF TGCGCCAGCAGCTTCCAGGGGCGCGGAGGATACACTGAAGCTTTCTTT
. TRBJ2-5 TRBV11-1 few CASSQTRGGETQYF TGTGCCAGCAGCCAAACTAGGGGGGGAGAGACCCAGTACTTC
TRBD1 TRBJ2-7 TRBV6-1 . CASSEGQSLPSSYEQYF TGTGCCAGCAGTGAGGGACAGTCCCTCCCTAGCTCCTACGAGCAGTACTTC
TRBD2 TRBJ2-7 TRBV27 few CASSFERGPYEQYF TGTGCCAGCAGTTTCGAGCGGGGCCCTTACGAGCAGTACTTC
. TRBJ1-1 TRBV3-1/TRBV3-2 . CASSQDLPNWNTEAFF TGTGCCAGCAGCCAAGATCTCCCCAACTGGAACACTGAAGCTTTCTTT
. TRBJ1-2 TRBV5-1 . CASSLDVVMGRDYGYTF TGCGCCAGCAGCTTGGATGTGGTGATGGGGCGCGACTATGGCTACACCTTC
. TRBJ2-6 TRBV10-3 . CAIRINSRFGANVLTF TGTGCCATCAGAATTAACTCGCGGTTTGGGGCCAACGTCCTGACTTTC
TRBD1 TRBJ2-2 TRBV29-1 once CSGRTGYTGELFF TGCAGCGGGCGGACAGGCTACACCGGGGAGCTGTTTTTT
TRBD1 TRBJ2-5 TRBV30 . CAWYTGGETQYF TGTGCCTGGTATACAGGGGGAGAGACCCAGTACTTC
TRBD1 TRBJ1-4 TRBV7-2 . CASSLRTGGFEKLFF TGTGCCAGCAGCTTGCGGACAGGGGGTTTTGAAAAACTGTTTTTT
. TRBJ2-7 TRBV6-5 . CASSFLGTAGYEQYF TGTGCCAGCAGTTTTCTAGGGACAGCGGGTTACGAGCAGTACTTC
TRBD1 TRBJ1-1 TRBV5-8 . CASSYPGGAILAEAFF TGTGCCAGCAGCTACCCAGGGGGCGCGATTCTCGCTGAAGCTTTCTTT
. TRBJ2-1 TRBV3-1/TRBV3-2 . CASSQGQVNAHEQFF TGTGCCAGCAGCCAAGGACAGGTGAACGCCCATGAGCAGTTCTTC
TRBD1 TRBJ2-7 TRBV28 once CASSFRGPPGEQYF TGTGCCAGCAGTTTCAGGGGGCCTCCTGGCGAGCAGTACTTC
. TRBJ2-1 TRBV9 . CASSVDPLPSDEQFF TGTGCCAGCAGCGTAGACCCCCTCCCCAGCGATGAGCAGTTCTTC
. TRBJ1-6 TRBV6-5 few CASSFILQGQDSPLHF TGTGCCAGCAGTTTTATACTACAGGGTCAGGACTCACCCCTCCACTTT
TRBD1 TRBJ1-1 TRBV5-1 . CASSRGQANTEAFF TGCGCCAGCAGCCGGGGACAGGCGAACACTGAAGCTTTCTTT
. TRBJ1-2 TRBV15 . CATSRDQSEYYGYTF TGTGCCACCAGCAGAGATCAGTCAGAATACTATGGCTACACCTTC
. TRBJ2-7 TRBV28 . CASSLEGMYEQYF TGTGCCAGCAGTTTGGAGGGTATGTACGAGCAGTACTTC
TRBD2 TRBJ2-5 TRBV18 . CASSPLAGGSRGETQYF TGTGCCAGCTCACCACTAGCGGGAGGTTCCAGGGGGGAGACCCAGTACTTC
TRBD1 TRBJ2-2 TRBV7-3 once CASSFKGTVNTGELFF TGTGCCAGCAGCTTTAAGGGGACAGTCAACACCGGGGAGCTGTTTTTT
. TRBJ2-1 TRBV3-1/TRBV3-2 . CASSPFRGAHNEQFF TGTGCCAGCAGCCCCTTTCGGGGGGCACACAATGAGCAGTTCTTC
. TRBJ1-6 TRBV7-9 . CASSPATNGSPLHF TGTGCCAGCAGCCCGGCAACTAACGGCTCACCCCTCCACTTT
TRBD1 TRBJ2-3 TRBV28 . CATIRQGASDTQYF TGTGCCACCATTCGACAGGGGGCTTCAGATACGCAGTATTTT
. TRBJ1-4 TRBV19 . CASSPGSGTNEKLFF TGTGCCAGTAGCCCCGGCAGCGGCACTAATGAAAAACTGTTTTTT
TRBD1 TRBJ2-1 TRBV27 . CASSPRQGDSSNEQFF TGTGCCAGCAGTCCCCGACAGGGCGATTCTTCCAATGAGCAGTTCTTC
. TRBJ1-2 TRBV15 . CATSRDLALLTGYTF TGTGCCACCAGCAGAGATTTAGCCCTTCTAACTGGCTACACCTTC
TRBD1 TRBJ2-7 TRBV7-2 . CASSVGDRGYEQYF TGTGCCAGCAGCGTGGGGGACAGGGGCTACGAGCAGTACTTC
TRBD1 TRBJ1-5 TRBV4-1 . CASSPNPQDRDAGQPQHF TGCGCCAGCAGCCCGAACCCCCAGGACAGGGATGCAGGTCAGCCCCAGCATTTT
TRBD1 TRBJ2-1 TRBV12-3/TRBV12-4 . CASGQGVNEQFF TGTGCCAGCGGACAGGGCGTAAATGAGCAGTTCTTC
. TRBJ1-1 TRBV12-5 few CASGFSRATGEVGAFF TGTGCTAGTGGTTTTAGTCGTGCGACAGGTGAAGTCGGAGCTTTCTTT
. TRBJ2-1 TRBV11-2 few CASSLGAGHSEQFF TGTGCCAGCAGCTTAGGGGCAGGGCATAGTGAGCAGTTCTTC
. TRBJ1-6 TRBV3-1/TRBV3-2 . CASSQSFRAQRDSPLHF TGTGCCAGCAGCCAATCATTCAGGGCCCAACGGGATTCACCCCTCCACTTT
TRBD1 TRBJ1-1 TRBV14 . CASSLTRGHDTEAFF TGTGCCAGCAGCCTCACCAGGGGGCATGACACTGAAGCTTTCTTT
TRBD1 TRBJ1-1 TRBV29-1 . CSVDRGRTTEAFF TGCAGCGTTGACAGGGGGCGAACGACTGAAGCTTTCTTT
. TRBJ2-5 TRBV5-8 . CASSPRVSETQYF TGTGCCAGCAGTCCTCGGGTATCAGAGACCCAGTACTTC